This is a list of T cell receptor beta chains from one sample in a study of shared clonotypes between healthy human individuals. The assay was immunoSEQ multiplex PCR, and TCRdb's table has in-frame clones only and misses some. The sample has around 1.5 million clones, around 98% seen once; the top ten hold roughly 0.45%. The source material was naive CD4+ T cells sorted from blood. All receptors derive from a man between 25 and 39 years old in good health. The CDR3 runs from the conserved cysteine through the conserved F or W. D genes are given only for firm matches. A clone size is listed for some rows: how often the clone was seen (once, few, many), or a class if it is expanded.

TGTGCCAGCAGTTTATATTTCCCGGGACTAGCGGGAGCTGAGCAGTTCTTC	CASSLYFPGLAGAEQFF	once	TRBD2	TRBV27	TRBJ2-1
TGCGCCAGCAGCACGGGACAGGGCTACGAGCAGTACTTC	CASSTGQGYEQYF	-	TRBD1	TRBV5-1	TRBJ2-7
TGTGCCAGCTCACCGGTCCGGACTAGCGGTCTTTGGGGCCTCCAAGAGACCCAGTACTTC	CASSPVRTSGLWGLQETQYF	-	TRBD2	TRBV18	TRBJ2-5
TGTGCCAGCAGCTTAGCTAGCGCATTTAACACCGGGGAGCTGTTTTTT	CASSLASAFNTGELFF	-	-	TRBV11-2	TRBJ2-2
TGCGCCAGCAGCTTACGGACTAGCGGCACAGATACGCAGTATTTT	CASSLRTSGTDTQYF	-	TRBD2	TRBV4-3	TRBJ2-3
TGTGCTAGCAGCCCCCAGTTGACCGGGGAGCTGTTTTTT	CASSPQLTGELFF	-	-	TRBV7-7	TRBJ2-2
TGTGCCAGCAGCTTAGGGACGGACCCGGGAATCTTT	CASSLGTDPGIF	-	-	TRBV7-9	TRBJ1-1
TGTGCCAGCAGTCTCGACAGATATACCTACGAGCAGTACTTC	CASSLDRYTYEQYF	-	-	TRBV27	TRBJ2-7
TGTGCCAGCAGTGACTCGTTGTTGGGGAGTGGGAACACCGGGGAGCTGTTTTTT	CASSDSLLGSGNTGELFF	-	-	TRBV6-4	TRBJ2-2
TGTGCCAGCAGCTTAGGGCAGGGTAGCAATCAGCCCCAGCATTTT	CASSLGQGSNQPQHF	-	-	TRBV7-9	TRBJ1-5